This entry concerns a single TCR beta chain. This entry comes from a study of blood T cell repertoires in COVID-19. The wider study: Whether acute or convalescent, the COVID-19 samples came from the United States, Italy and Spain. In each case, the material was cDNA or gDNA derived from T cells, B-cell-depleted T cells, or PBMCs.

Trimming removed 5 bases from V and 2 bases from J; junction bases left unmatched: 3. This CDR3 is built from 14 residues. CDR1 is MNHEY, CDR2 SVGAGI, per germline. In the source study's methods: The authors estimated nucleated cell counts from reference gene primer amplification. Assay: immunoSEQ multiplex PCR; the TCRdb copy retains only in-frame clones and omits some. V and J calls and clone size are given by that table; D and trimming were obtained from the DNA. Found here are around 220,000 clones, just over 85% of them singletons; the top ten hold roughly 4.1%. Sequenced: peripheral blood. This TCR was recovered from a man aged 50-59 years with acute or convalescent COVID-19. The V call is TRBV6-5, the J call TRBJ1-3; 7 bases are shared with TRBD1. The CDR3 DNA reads TGTGCCAGCAGTCTAACAGGGGCTGGAAACACCATATATTTT. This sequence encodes CASSLTGAGNTIYF.